The rows below give T cell receptor beta chains drawn from one sample of a study of cytomegalovirus exposure and HLA in healthy donors. TCRdb's copy holds only in-frame clones and misses some; the assay was immunoSEQ multiplex PCR. The data hold 85,000 to 130,000 clones, with 82% observed a single time. The source material was PBMCs. The receptor set was obtained from a middle-aged man in good health and CMV-seronegative. CDR3s leave out the opening cysteine and the closing phenylalanine or tryptophan. Expanded clones are given a class, and other clones once, few, many or no size at all.

>once|TRBJ2-3|TRBV14
ASSQGGWRNTQY
>NA|TRBJ1-2|TRBV4-1
ASSQDGGVYGYT
>NA|TRBJ1-5|TRBV7-8
ASSFTGDSQPQH
>once|TRBJ2-1|TRBV18
ASSDRYLTSYNEQF
>NA|TRBJ1-4|TRBV2
ASNKQGAFSTNEKLF
>few|TRBJ1-2|TRBV7-9
ASRWDRFLSSGYT
>NA|TRBJ1-2|TRBV10-2
ASSESPSMPNYGYT
>few|TRBJ1-1|TRBV5-4
ASSLDRGNTEAF
>NA|TRBJ1-2|TRBV6-1
ASSAPFRELYGYT
>NA|TRBJ2-1|TRBV6-4
ASSDAGGPSSYNEQF
>NA|TRBJ2-5|TRBV5-6
ASSRRPGTSGGTETQY
>NA|TRBJ1-4|TRBV28
ASMLRDNEKLF
>NA|TRBJ1-1|TRBV7-2
TSSLELGQYEAF
>once|TRBJ1-2|TRBV5-1
ASHDSTVYGYT
>few|TRBJ2-7|TRBV2
ASTSAYEQY
>NA|TRBJ1-1|TRBV6-6
ASSLSGSTEAF
>NA|TRBJ1-4|TRBV5-1
ASSLTRGRVGEKLF
>NA|TRBJ1-3|TRBV7-6
ASRSAGNTIY
>NA|TRBJ2-7|TRBV15
ATSRGGVSSYEQY
>few|TRBJ2-5|TRBV25-1
ASSVGKGKGETQY
>NA|TRBJ1-2|TRBV6-1
ASSEGVGFYGYT
>NA|TRBJ1-3|TRBV19
ASIRDRAGNTIY
>NA|TRBJ1-1|TRBV30
AWRSFSGGLIPMNTEAF
>NA|TRBJ2-1|TRBV6-6
ASSPPGTGNEQF
>NA|TRBJ1-2|TRBV7-2
ASSPDRDYGYT
>NA|TRBJ2-5|TRBV5-4
ASSLNPGQETQY
>NA|TRBJ2-3|TRBV7-9
ASSLSGGRNTQY
>NA|TRBJ1-6|TRBV5-6
ASSTRTGTSPLH
>NA|TRBJ2-5|TRBV28
ASSFDGLTETQY
>NA|TRBJ2-1|TRBV5-6
ASSRTSGGLTYNEQF
>NA|TRBJ2-5|TRBV4-1
ASSQAPGTSGGETQY
>NA|TRBJ2-1|TRBV7-2
ASSNSLSYNEQF
>few|TRBJ1-2|TRBV7-2
ASSLEGVRGYT
>NA|TRBJ1-1|TRBV6-1
ATLWGDPNTEAF